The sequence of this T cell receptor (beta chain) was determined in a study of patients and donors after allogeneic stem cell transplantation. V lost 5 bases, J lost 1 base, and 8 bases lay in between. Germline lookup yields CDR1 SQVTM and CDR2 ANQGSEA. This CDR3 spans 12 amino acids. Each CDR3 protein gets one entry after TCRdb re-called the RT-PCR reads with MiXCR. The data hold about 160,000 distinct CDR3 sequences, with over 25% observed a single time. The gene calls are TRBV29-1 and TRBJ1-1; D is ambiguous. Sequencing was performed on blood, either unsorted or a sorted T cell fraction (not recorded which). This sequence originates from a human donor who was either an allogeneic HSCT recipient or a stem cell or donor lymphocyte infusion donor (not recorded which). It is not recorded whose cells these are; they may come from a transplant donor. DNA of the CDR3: TGCAGCGTTACACTTCAGAACACTGAAGCTTTCTTT. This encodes CSVTLQNTEAFF.